The TCR beta chain under discussion was sequenced for a study of post-analysis software for immune sequencing data. Overall study findings and caveats: In patients, about 5 TRBV segments were more frequent than in controls, with TRBV5-6, TRBV5-1 and TRBV20-1 among them. Co-batched samples clustered tightly together by F measure. People with multiple sclerosis had a significantly lower normalized Chao1 diversity than controls did.

The V end lost 1 base, the J end lost 4 bases, and 9 bases lay between the germline ends. In germline, CDR1 is LNHNV, CDR2 YYDKDF (reference sequence). The CDR3 covers 14 residues. This clonotype was observed once. The antigen is undetermined. TCR beta libraries were prepared from cDNA with unique molecular identifiers. T cells, about 0.9 to 11 million of them, yielded some 500,000 cDNA molecules. TCRdb fed the PCR reads into MiXCR, producing one record per CDR3 protein. The sample includes 600,000 to 700,000 distinct CDR3 sequences, 55% to 60% of them seen just once. This receptor was taken from a girl aged 2-10 years with multiple sclerosis. The V call is TRBV15, the J call TRBJ2-3; the D gene is possibly TRBD1 (5 bases). Sequencing used blood. CDR3 residues: CATSRVGAADTQYF. The CDR3 bases are TGTGCCACCAGCAGAGTAGGGGCCGCAGATACGCAGTATTTT.